Listed here are 26 T cell receptor beta chains from one sample, sequenced in a study of siplizumab effects on memory and regulatory T cells. Profiled with immunoSEQ multiplex PCR; TCRdb holds only in-frame clones, not every one. Found here are fewer than 30,000 clones, 84% of them singletons; the top ten hold 20% to 25%. Sequencing was carried out using memory CD4+ T cells sorted from blood. These receptors came from a human donor in good health.

A few counts support this clone. The chain couples TRBV18 to TRBJ1-1, with D tentatively TRBD1 (5 bases). Per the germline V gene, CDR1 is KGHSH and CDR2 is LQKENI. V lost 8 bases and J lost 3, with 19 bases in between. This CDR3 contains 15 residues. CDR3 sequence: CASSHIGARDTEAFF. The CDR3 DNA sequence: TGTGCCAGCAGCCATATCGGGGCCCGGGACACTGAAGCTTTCTTT. Supplemented by reference TRBV18 and TRBJ1-1, the full variable domain reads NAGVMQNPRHLVRRRGQEARLRCSPMKGHSHVYWYRQLPEEGLKFMVYLQKENIIDESGMPKERFSAEFPKEGPSILRIQQVVRGDSAAYFCASSHIGARDTEAFFGQGTRLTVV.

This chain joins TRBV15 and TRBJ2-7, with 8 bases fitting TRBD1. CDR1 is LNHNV, CDR2 YYDKDF, per germline (reference sequence). The CDR3 is made up of 13 amino acids. V gave up 4 bases and J gave up 4 bases; unmatched junction bases: 3. CDR3 loop: CATSTNRGYEQYF. As DNA, the CDR3 is TGTGCCACCAGCACCAACAGGGGGTACGAGCAGTACTTC.

Only a few counts were recorded for this clone. V usage is TRBV6-1 and J usage is TRBJ2-1, with unresolved D. With 8 bases removed from V and 7 bases from J, the gap between germline ends came to 12 bases. This CDR3 spans 12 amino acids. Germline loops: CDR1 MNHNS, CDR2 SASEGT. The chain's CDR3 is CASSRSGNEQFF. Here the CDR3 DNA reads TGTGCCAGCTCGAGGTCGGGTAATGAGCAGTTCTTC.

In this sample, this clone turned up once. This chain links TRBV5-1 with TRBJ2-7, with 7 bases matching TRBD1. With 3 bases clipped from V and 2 bases from J, the junction kept 8 bases outside the gene matches. The CDR3 sequence is 15 residues long. Germline V gene data show CDR1 as SGHRS and CDR2 as YFSETQ. In DNA, the CDR3 is TGCGCCAGCAGCTCTGACAGGGAAAGGGCCTACGAGCAGTACTTC. It encodes CASSSDRERAYEQYF.

V gene TRBV28 combines with J gene TRBJ1-2; D call uncertain. The CDR3 has 11 amino acids. The germline CDR1 and CDR2 sequences are MDHEN and SYDVKM. The V gene lost 6 bases and the J gene lost 8 bases, with 10 bases spanning the gap. The CDR3 nucleotides are TGTGCCAGCAGAATGGGTCGGGGCTACACCTTC. Its protein is CASRMGRGYTF.

The rearrangement links TRBV5-1 to TRBJ2-5, with D possibly called TRBD1 or TRBD2 (6 bases each). V was shortened by 4 bases and J by 3 bases, with 13 bases between the two germline ends. Germline V gene data show CDR1 as SGHRS and CDR2 as YFSETQ. The CDR3 is 14 amino acids. The CDR3 spells CASSPLGGKETQYF. The CDR3 DNA is TGCGCCAGCAGCCCTCTGGGGGGCAAAGAGACCCAGTACTTC.

This chain joins TRBV5-8 and TRBJ1-4, with a possible D match to TRBD1 (5 bases). This CDR3 region has 14 residues. Germline CDR1 and CDR2: SGHTS and YDEGEE. V was shortened by 1 base and J by 4 bases, with 8 bases between the two germline ends. CDR3 protein: CASSLQGNNEKLFF. The CDR3 region has the DNA TGTGCCAGCAGCTTGCAGGGCAATAATGAAAAACTGTTTTTT.

J is TRBJ2-7 and V is TRBV5-6; D is uncertain. There are 15 residues in the CDR3. Looked up from germline, CDR1 is SGHDT and CDR2 is YYEEEE. V lost 4 bases, J lost 5 bases, and 19 bases lay in between. The CDR3 sequence is CASSHRTRQADEQYF. DNA of the CDR3: TGTGCCAGCAGCCACCGAACTCGGCAGGCGGACGAGCAGTACTTC.

The chain carries TRBV30 and TRBJ1-2; 10 nucleotides agree with TRBD1. The CDR3 covers 17 residues. The junction had 8 bases not matched to a gene; V was cut back by 1 base and J by 0 bases. In germline, CDR1 is GTSNPN, CDR2 SVGIG (reference sequence). The CDR3 bases are TGTGCCTGGAGTGCAAGCAAGGGACAGGGGTCTAACTATGGCTACACCTTC. Its translation: CAWSASKGQGSNYGYTF. The full variable domain, completed using reference TRBV30 and TRBJ1-2, is SQTIHQWPATLVQPVGSPLSLECTVEGTSNPNLYWYRQAAGRGLQLLFYSVGIGQISSEVPQNLSASRPQDRQFILSSKKLLLSDSGFYLCAWSASKGQGSNYGYTFGSGTRLTVV.

V gene TRBV28 combines with J gene TRBJ1-1, with TRBD1 identical over 9 bases. From germline, CDR1 is MDHEN and CDR2 SYDVKM. Trimming at V came to 0 bases and at J to 4 bases, leaving 6 bases not matched to a gene. The CDR3 sequence is 16 residues long. This CDR3 is CASSLWTGGSGTEAFF. CDR3 DNA: TGTGCCAGCAGTTTATGGACAGGGGGATCGGGCACTGAAGCTTTCTTT.

The chain couples TRBV19 to TRBJ2-5; the D gene is possibly TRBD1 (6 bases). CDR3 size: 14 residues. Trimming took 6 bases from V and 5 from J, leaving 16 bases between them. Germline loops: CDR1 LNHDA, CDR2 SQIVND (reference sequence). The CDR3 nucleotides are TGTGCCAGTAGCCCCGCGCGTCAGGGGGAGACCCAGTACTTC. Translated: CASSPARQGETQYF.

The rearrangement links TRBV18 to TRBJ2-5; 7 bases fit TRBD1. Matching the DNA end better, TRBJ2-7 makes the J call doubtful. CDR1 and CDR2 from the germline V gene are KGHSH and LQKENI. The CDR3 contains 13 residues. CDR3: CASSPGQRYEQYF. The CDR3 nucleotides read TGTGCCAGCTCACCGGGACAGCGATACGAGCAGTACTTC.

The chain links TRBV28 to TRBJ2-1; TRBD2 is a possible D gene (5 bases). V dropped 7 bases and J dropped 6 bases, with 13 bases sitting between them. Germline CDR1 and CDR2: MDHEN and SYDVKM. CDR3 length equals 13 residues. The CDR3 DNA reads as TGTGCCAGCATGGAAGCGGTCCTCAATGAGCAGTTCTTC. Amino acids: CASMEAVLNEQFF.

The chain combines TRBV18 with TRBJ1-1, with no clear D. Germline CDR1 KGHSH, CDR2 LQKENI. V lost 0 bases and J lost 11, with 13 bases in between. The CDR3 is 13 residues long. In nucleotides, the CDR3 is TGTGCCAGCTCACCACCCAGTCCCTCGTGGGCTTTCTTT. It encodes CASSPPSPSWAFF.

The chain uses TRBV4-2 and TRBJ1-2; 7 bases map to TRBD1. The germline V gene encodes CDR1 LGHNA and CDR2 YNFKEQ. CDR3 length equals 13 residues. Losses at the gene ends were 1 base for V and 7 bases for J; bases not matched to a gene: 3. CDR3 in DNA: TGTGCCAGCAGCCAAGGGGACAGCGCTGGCTACACCTTC. Its translation: CASSQGDSAGYTF.

The chain combines TRBV18 with TRBJ1-2; D possibly corresponds to TRBD1 (5 bases). V lost 6 bases and J lost 3, with 11 bases in between. This CDR3 spans 13 amino acids. Looked up from germline, CDR1 is KGHSH and CDR2 is LQKENI. The CDR3: CASSIAGDYGYTF. CDR3 DNA sequence: TGTGCCAGCTCCATAGCGGGGGACTATGGCTACACCTTC. Based on the CDR3 plus reference TRBV18 and TRBJ1-2, the full variable domain is NAGVMQNPRHLVRRRGQEARLRCSPMKGHSHVYWYRQLPEEGLKFMVYLQKENIIDESGMPKERFSAEFPKEGPSILRIQQVVRGDSAAYFCASSIAGDYGYTFGSGTRLTVV.

The gene calls are TRBV2 and TRBJ2-1; TRBD1 is a possible D gene (5 bases). In germline, CDR1 is SNHLY, CDR2 FYNNEI. The CDR3 covers 14 residues. Deletions cut 5 bases from V and 2 bases from J, with 10 bases between. CDR3: CASSPDSPYNEQFF. The CDR3 DNA reads TGTGCCAGCAGTCCCGACAGCCCCTACAATGAGCAGTTCTTC.

J is TRBJ1-2 and V is TRBV6-1, with D maybe TRBD1 (5 bases). CDR1 and CDR2 (germline): MNHNS, SASEGT. The CDR3 runs 17 residues. The V end was cut by 3 bases, the J end by 4 bases, with 21 bases between. The CDR3 reads CASSDRHDRGGGYGYTF. The DNA for the CDR3 is TGTGCCAGCAGTGATCGCCACGACCGGGGCGGGGGCTATGGCTACACCTTC.

V gene TRBV11-2 combines with J gene TRBJ2-5, with 14 positions matching TRBD2. The CDR3 is made up of 17 amino acids. CDR1 and CDR2 (germline): SGHAT, FQNNGV. V lost 11 bases and J lost 0; bases outside the gene matches: 11. The CDR3 DNA sequence: TGTGCCCGCCCGACTAGCGGGAGGGCCAGGTACCAAGAGACCCAGTACTTC. Its translation is CARPTSGRARYQETQYF.

The V gene is TRBV7-9, the J gene TRBJ2-7, with TRBD1 as a possible D gene (5 bases). V was trimmed by 1 base and J by 3 bases, leaving 10 bases between them. This CDR3 has 14 residues. CDR1 SEHNR and CDR2 FQNEAQ come from the germline V gene (reference sequence). The CDR3 here is CASSLGVGVYEQYF. DNA of the CDR3: TGTGCCAGCAGCTTAGGTGTAGGGGTCTACGAGCAGTACTTC.

This clone was picked up a small number of times. The rearrangement uses TRBV19 and TRBJ2-1; the D gene is possibly TRBD1 (5 bases). Trimming took 3 bases from V and 6 from J, leaving 6 bases between them. CDR3 length: 12 amino acids. Germline CDR1 is LNHDA and CDR2 is SQIVND (reference sequence). CDR3 in DNA: TGTGCCAGTAGTATCCAGGGCAATGAGCAGTTCTTC. This sequence encodes CASSIQGNEQFF.

The V and J genes are TRBV5-1 and TRBJ2-2; D possibly corresponds to TRBD2 (5 bases). Between the trimmed V and J ends, which lost 0 bases and 5 bases, there was a span of 8 bases. Germline CDR1 SGHRS, CDR2 YFSETQ. The CDR3 covers 14 residues. This chain's CDR3 is CASSLELGTGELFF. CDR3 nucleotides: TGCGCCAGCAGCTTGGAACTAGGGACCGGGGAGCTGTTTTTT.

The table lists this clone with a few counts. The chain employs TRBV5-1 and TRBJ1-1, with TRBD1 as a possible D gene (6 bases). Per the germline V gene, CDR1 is SGHRS and CDR2 is YFSETQ. CDR3 length: 18 residues. V lost 4 bases to trimming and J lost 4 bases, with 26 bases between them. The CDR3 DNA reads TGCGCCAGCAGCCGACTTCAACGGGGGGCAGGAGGAAGCACTGAAGCTTTCTTT. It codes for CASSRLQRGAGGSTEAFF.

The J gene is TRBJ1-3, the V gene TRBV7-3; possibly TRBD1 for D (6 bases). The germline gives CDR1 SGHTA, CDR2 FQGTGA. Trimming removed 2 bases at V and 2 bases at J, with 10 bases between. The CDR3 has 15 amino acids. The CDR3 loop reads CASSLAGGAGNTIYF. The CDR3 region has the DNA TGTGCCAGCAGCTTAGCTGGGGGCGCTGGAAACACCATATATTTT.

The chain couples TRBV6-1 to TRBJ1-5; a weak D match, TRBD1 (5 bases). The CDR3 is made up of 13 amino acids. Germline CDR1 MNHNS, CDR2 SASEGT. Trimming pared 6 bases from V and 2 bases from J, leaving 8 bases between. CDR3 sequence: CASRLQGNQPQHF. CDR3 bases: TGTGCCAGCAGGCTACAGGGCAATCAGCCCCAGCATTTT.

This chain uses TRBV6-5 with TRBJ1-2; D might be TRBD1 (5 bases). The CDR3 runs to 13 residues. From germline, CDR1 is MNHEY and CDR2 SVGAGI. Trimming cost V 2 bases and J 4 bases, with 8 bases left between them. Written as DNA, the CDR3 is TGTGCCAGCAGTTACGACAGCCTCTATGGCTACACCTTC. Encoded protein: CASSYDSLYGYTF.